This T cell receptor beta chain was captured in a study of blood T cell repertoires in COVID-19. The CDR3 covers 16 residues. V was trimmed by 4 bases and J by 0 bases, leaving 13 bases between them. The V gene's germline CDR1 is MNHEY and CDR2 SVGEGT. As processed by the authors: The authors estimated nucleated cell counts from reference gene primer amplification. The data were produced by immunoSEQ multiplex PCR, yet TCRdb's version contains in-frame clones alone and is incomplete. V and J calls and clone size are as listed in that table; D and trimming were resolved from the DNA. The sample has about 150,000 clones; around 81% are singletons.

Sequencing was performed on peripheral blood. The TCR comes from a man in his 70s who had recovered from COVID-19. The V call is TRBV6-2 or TRBV6-3, the J call TRBJ1-3; possibly TRBD1 for D (6 bases). CDR3 residues: CASSFTGHHSGNTIYF. In DNA form, the CDR3 reads TGTGCCAGCAGTTTTACGGGACACCACTCTGGAAACACCATATATTTT.